One and the same sample provided the 28 T cell receptor beta chains below, sequenced in a study of identical twins. TCRdb re-called the 5' RACE reads through MiXCR, storing one row per CDR3 protein. The repertoire holds around 100,000 distinct CDR3 sequences, with 5.9% as singletons. Input material: memory T cells sorted from blood. The receptors stem from a woman between 50 and 59 years old in good health.

There are many counts of this clonotype. The V and J genes are TRBV7-8 and TRBJ2-7, with 8 bases matching TRBD1. Germline CDR1 reads SGHVS; CDR2 reads FQNEAQ. Trimming took 0 bases from V and 2 from J; bases not matched to a gene: 9. The CDR3 length is 17 residues. The CDR3 region is CASSLALRGQGTYEQYF. As DNA, the CDR3 is TGTGCCAGCAGCTTAGCGCTTCGTGGACAGGGTACCTACGAGCAGTACTTC.

This clonotype was recorded at least ten times. The V call is TRBV10-1, the J call TRBJ2-5, with 14 bases fitting TRBD2. CDR3 length: 18 residues. V trimming: 0 bases; J trimming: 5 bases; junction bases outside the gene matches: 8. Germline assignment: CDR1 WNHNN and CDR2 SYGVQD (reference sequence). CDR3 region: CASSESGTSGRDLETQYF. CDR3 bases: TGCGCCAGCAGTGAGTCGGGGACTAGCGGGAGAGATTTGGAGACCCAGTACTTC.

This clonotype was found many times. The chain carries TRBV3-1 and TRBJ1-3; no definite D call. This CDR3 spans 15 amino acids. Germline V gene sequence: CDR1 LGHDT, CDR2 YNNKEL (reference sequence). V lost 0 bases and J 0 bases, leaving 6 bases between the germline ends. The CDR3 DNA is TGTGCCAGCAGCCAAGATACTCACTCTGGAAACACCATATATTTT. Translation: CASSQDTHSGNTIYF.

The rearrangement links TRBV20-1 to TRBJ1-5; 8 bases map to TRBD1. The CDR3 has 16 residues. CDR1 and CDR2 (germline): DFQATT, SNEGSKA (reference sequence). Trimming removed 4 bases from V and 10 bases from J; junction bases left unmatched: 18. CDR3 region: CSATRSGQGTRDPQHF. The CDR3, as DNA: TGCAGTGCTACTCGGTCAGGACAGGGCACCCGGGATCCCCAGCATTTT.

The chain recombines TRBV28 with TRBJ2-7; no definite D call. V lost 6 bases to trimming and J lost 0 bases, with 15 bases between them. This CDR3 comprises 15 residues. CDR1 and CDR2 (germline): MDHEN, SYDVKM. Written as DNA, the CDR3 is TGTGCCAGCAGCATAATTCCCATAAGCTCCTACGAGCAGTACGTC. Its protein product is CASSIIPISSYEQYV.

This clonotype occurred many times. V gene TRBV4-2 combines with J gene TRBJ2-1; tentatively, D is TRBD1 or TRBD2 (5 bases each). CDR3 size: 14 residues. Trimming stripped 3 bases from V and 6 bases from J, with 12 bases between. The V gene's germline CDR1 is LGHNA and CDR2 YNFKEQ. Written as DNA, the CDR3 is TGTGCCAGCAGCCACGAGGGACGGATCAATGAGCAGTTCTTC. Amino acids: CASSHEGRINEQFF.

This clonotype was found a few times. The chain links TRBV6-6 to TRBJ2-7; no clear D. V was cut by 0 bases and J by 7 bases, with 10 bases left in between. Germline lookup yields CDR1 MNHNY and CDR2 SVGAGI (reference sequence). The CDR3 spans 13 residues. Here the CDR3 reads CASSYSTSREQYV. In DNA form, the CDR3 reads TGTGCCAGCAGTTACTCGACCAGTCGGGAGCAGTACGTC.

The CDR3 here is CASSLESSEAGRWIGELFF. The CDR3 DNA reads as TGTGCCAGCAGCTTGGAAAGTAGCGAGGCAGGGAGGTGGATCGGGGAGCTGTTTTTT. The chain links TRBV5-4 to TRBJ2-2, with D possibly being TRBD2 (6 bases). Trimming stripped 0 bases from V and 7 bases from J, with 25 bases between. Germline CDR1 reads SGHNT; CDR2 reads YYREEE (reference sequence). The CDR3 spans 19 residues.

This clonotype occurred a few times. The V gene is TRBV2, the J gene TRBJ2-7; D is undetermined. Per germline, CDR1 SNHLY and CDR2 FYNNEI. The CDR3 loop spans 11 amino acids. V was clipped by 4 bases and J by 6 bases, with 7 bases between them. The CDR3 sequence is CASSAWSEQYF. As DNA, the CDR3 is TGTGCCAGCAGTGCCTGGAGCGAGCAGTACTTC. Complete variable domain (other parts from reference TRBV2 and TRBJ2-7): EPEVTQTPSHQVTQMGQEVILRCVPISNHLYFYWYRQILGQKVEFLVSFYNNEISEKSEIFDDQFSVERPDGSNFTLKIRSTKLEDSAMYFCASSAWSEQYFGPGTRLTVT.

In its sample, this clonotype was seen many times. The rearrangement uses TRBV10-3 and TRBJ2-3; D is perhaps TRBD2 (5 bases). The germline gives CDR1 ENHRY, CDR2 SYGVKD. Trimming pared 0 bases from V and 5 bases from J, leaving 18 bases between. CDR3 size: 17 residues. CDR3 sequence reads: CAISESRRTAFGDTQYF. CDR3 coding DNA: TGTGCCATCAGTGAGTCGAGGCGGACTGCCTTCGGAGATACGCAGTATTTT.

This clonotype has ten or more counts. The V call is TRBV20-1, the J call TRBJ2-3, with D maybe TRBD2 (6 bases). The germline V and J ends were trimmed by 3 bases and 2 bases, with 9 bases remaining between them. This CDR3 is 13 amino acids long. CDR1 is DFQATT and CDR2 is SNEGSKA in the germline V gene (reference sequence). CDR3 region: CSASGGITDTQYF. In nucleotides, the CDR3 is TGCAGTGCTAGCGGCGGGATCACAGATACGCAGTATTTT.

This clonotype was seen repeatedly, ten times or more. This sequence joins TRBV7-7 and TRBJ2-5; D is ambiguous. The V and J ends lost 3 bases and 4 bases respectively, with 12 bases between them. CDR3 size: 14 residues. The germline CDR1 and CDR2 sequences are SSHAT and FNYEAQ (reference sequence). CDR3: CASSFGRRGETQYF. Written as DNA, the CDR3 is TGTGCCAGCAGCTTCGGCAGGCGTGGAGAGACCCAGTACTTC.

This clonotype occurred a few times. This chain uses TRBV19 with TRBJ2-3; 11 nucleotides match TRBD1. The germline gives CDR1 LNHDA, CDR2 SQIVND (reference sequence). The CDR3 contains 16 residues. The V gene end was trimmed by 4 bases and the J gene end by 3 bases; junction bases not matched to a gene: 6. The CDR3 DNA sequence: TGTGCCAGTAGTACCTGGACAGGGGGCCCGACAGATACGCAGTATTTT. This codes for CASSTWTGGPTDTQYF. Combining the CDR3 with reference TRBV19 and TRBJ2-3 gives the whole variable domain DGGITQSPKYLFRKEGQNVTLSCEQNLNHDAMYWYRQDPGQGLRLIYYSQIVNDFQKGDIAEGYSVSREKKESFPLTVTSAQKNPTAFYLCASSTWTGGPTDTQYFGPGTRLTVL.

This clonotype was counted ten times or more. The gene calls are TRBV14 and TRBJ1-2, with D possibly matching TRBD1 (5 bases). This CDR3 comprises 14 residues. CDR1 SGHDN and CDR2 FVKESK come from the germline V gene. Trimming removed 1 base at V and 4 bases at J, with 10 bases between. CDR3: CASSQVKGVYGYTF. In DNA form, the CDR3 reads TGTGCCAGCAGCCAAGTAAAAGGGGTCTATGGCTACACCTTC.

This clonotype was picked up many times. The CDR3: CASSQDMAEFSYEQYF. As DNA, the CDR3 is TGTGCCAGCAGCCAAGATATGGCAGAATTCTCCTACGAGCAGTACTTC. The chain has TRBV4-2 and TRBJ2-7; D call uncertain. The V and J ends lost 0 bases and 0 bases respectively, with 12 bases between them. Germline V CDR1 and CDR2: LGHNA, YNFKEQ. The CDR3 loop spans 16 amino acids.

J is TRBJ2-7 and V is TRBV6-5; D perhaps matches TRBD1 (6 bases). Germline CDR1 reads MNHEY; CDR2 reads SVGAGI. This CDR3 contains 13 residues. V was shortened by 8 bases and J by 2 bases, with 13 bases between the two germline ends. CDR3 sequence reads: CASSGGSPYEQYV. As DNA, the CDR3 is TGTGCCAGCTCTGGGGGCAGTCCCTACGAGCAGTACGTC.

This clonotype was counted many times. V gene TRBV12-3 or TRBV12-4 combines with J gene TRBJ1-1; unclear D gene. This CDR3 is built from 13 residues. V was clipped by 6 bases and J by 0 bases, with 8 bases between them. CDR3 loop: CASRLQMNTEAFF. CDR3 nucleotides: TGTGCCAGCAGACTTCAAATGAACACTGAAGCTTTCTTT.

This clonotype was detected many times. V is TRBV12-3 or TRBV12-4 and J is TRBJ2-7, with a weak D call TRBD1 (5 bases). CDR3 length: 12 residues. Trimming removed 7 bases from V and 6 bases from J, with 13 bases in between. CDR3 region: CASTQAPGEQYF. The CDR3 DNA is TGTGCCAGCACACAGGCCCCCGGCGAGCAGTACTTC.

The sample holds many counts of this clonotype. This chain links TRBV29-1 with TRBJ2-1, with 10 positions matching TRBD1. J lost 4 bases, V lost 4 bases, and 4 bases had no gene match. Germline V lookup: CDR1 SQVTM, CDR2 ANQGSEA. CDR3 length equals 14 residues. The CDR3 protein is CSVAPGQGYNEQFF. The CDR3, as DNA: TGCAGCGTTGCGCCGGGACAGGGGTACAATGAGCAGTTCTTC.

This clonotype showed up many times. This chain joins TRBV7-9 and TRBJ2-1, with D perhaps TRBD2 (6 bases). Germline V gene data show CDR1 as SEHNR and CDR2 as FQNEAQ (reference sequence). This CDR3 spans 14 amino acids. Between the trimmed V and J ends, which lost 5 bases and 8 bases, there was a span of 16 bases. The CDR3 spells CASSPLGGRDEQFF. The CDR3 nucleotides read TGTGCCAGCAGCCCACTGGGGGGAAGAGATGAGCAGTTCTTC.

This clonotype was counted at least ten times. The V and J genes are TRBV19 and TRBJ2-5; 13 nucleotides match TRBD2. V was clipped by 3 bases and J by 2 bases; unmatched bases: 6. The CDR3 extends over 17 amino acids. Germline V CDR1 and CDR2: LNHDA, SQIVND (reference sequence). This CDR3 is CASSMVQGLAGQETQYF. CDR3 nucleotides: TGTGCCAGTAGTATGGTTCAGGGACTAGCGGGACAAGAGACCCAGTACTTC.

This sequence joins TRBV19 and TRBJ2-1, with TRBD2 identical over 9 bases. CDR3 size: 16 residues. Germline CDR1 reads LNHDA; CDR2 reads SQIVND (reference sequence). V lost 10 bases, J lost 6 bases, and 16 bases stayed unmatched. The CDR3 DNA reads as TGTGCCACCTCTTCGGGGGCGGGAGGGCCATTCAATGAGCAGTTCTTC. Amino acids: CATSSGAGGPFNEQFF.

The chain joins TRBV6-6 to TRBJ2-2; no reliable D call. Trimming pared 8 bases from V and 8 bases from J, leaving 6 bases between. This CDR3 has 10 amino acids. Germline V lookup: CDR1 MNHNY, CDR2 SVGAGI (reference sequence). The CDR3 loop is CASLGGELFF. The DNA of the CDR3 is TGTGCCAGCTTAGGGGGGGAGCTGTTTTTT.

This clonotype was seen many times. This chain links TRBV5-6 with TRBJ2-3; 8 bases are shared with TRBD2. The germline CDR1 and CDR2 sequences are SGHDT and YYEEEE. CDR3 length: 17 residues. V lost 4 bases, J lost 2 bases, and 12 bases stayed unmatched. The CDR3 spells CASSPELGTSNTDTQYF. In DNA form, the CDR3 reads TGTGCCAGCAGCCCCGAATTAGGGACTAGTAACACAGATACGCAGTATTTT.

This chain's CDR3 is CASSAFSGTTFSGANVLTF. The CDR3 DNA sequence: TGTGCCAGCTCAGCATTTTCCGGCACGACTTTCTCTGGGGCCAACGTCCTGACTTTC. This chain uses TRBV18 with TRBJ2-6; the D is unclear. Trimming cost V 5 bases and J 0 bases, with 20 bases left between them. The CDR3 is 19 residues long. Germline V gene lookup returns CDR1 KGHSH and CDR2 LQKENI. Using reference TRBV18 and TRBJ2-6 for the parts outside the CDR3, the full variable domain is NAGVMQNPRHLVRRRGQEARLRCSPMKGHSHVYWYRQLPEEGLKFMVYLQKENIIDESGMPKERFSAEFPKEGPSILRIQQVVRGDSAAYFCASSAFSGTTFSGANVLTFGAGSRLTVL.

This chain links TRBV6-4 with TRBJ2-1; D unclear. This CDR3 has 13 residues. Germline V CDR1 and CDR2: MRHNA, SNTAGT. The germline V and J ends were trimmed by 5 bases and 4 bases, with 9 bases remaining between them. The CDR3 sequence: CASSSDGYNEQFF. The DNA for the CDR3 is TGTGCCAGCAGTAGCGACGGGTACAATGAGCAGTTCTTC.

The sample holds many counts of this clonotype. The J gene is TRBJ2-3, the V gene TRBV11-2; TRBD1 matches at 11 bases. Trimming took 5 bases from V and 6 from J; bases not matched to a gene: 7. This CDR3 region has 15 residues. Germline CDR1 is SGHAT and CDR2 is FQNNGV. The CDR3 DNA reads TGTGCCAGCAGCGCACGGACAGGGGGCCAGGATACGCAGTATTTT. It encodes CASSARTGGQDTQYF.

The chain is built from TRBV25-1 and TRBJ2-5; possible D gene TRBD1, 6 bases. The CDR3 is made up of 14 amino acids. V lost 1 base and J 5 bases, leaving 11 bases between the germline ends. Germline V gene sequence: CDR1 MGHDK, CDR2 SYGVNS. In nucleotides, the CDR3 is TGTGCCAGCAGTGAATTCAGGGACAAGGAGACCCAGTACTTC. Protein sequence: CASSEFRDKETQYF.